The 4 T cell receptor beta chains below were found in one sample sequenced in a study of blood T cells in healthy people across ages. A sample-barcoded 5' primer and a J-beta primer mix were used in a second PCR of about 7 to 11 cycles. Using its own MiXCR run on the 5' RACE reads, TCRdb lists one record per CDR3 protein. The sample consists of hundreds of thousands of distinct CDR3 sequences, roughly 50% of them appearing once. Sequencing was done on a sample of blood. The receptors come from a man aged 35-49 years in good health.

The genes are TRBV12-3 or TRBV12-4 and TRBJ2-5, with TRBD2 matching 14 bases. The CDR3 loop spans 16 amino acids. After removal of 4 bases from V and 11 bases from J, the junction contained 12 bases not matched to a gene. DNA of the CDR3: TGTGCCAGCAGTTCCAGACTAGCGGGGGGGCTCAATGAGCAGTACTTC. Translating gives CASSSRLAGGLNEQYF.

The CDR3: CASSSPEKAQRSTDTQYF. The CDR3 region has the DNA TGTGCCAGCAGCTCCCCGGAGAAGGCTCAAAGAAGCACAGATACGCAGTATTTT. The V gene is TRBV7-3, the J gene TRBJ2-3; D ambiguous. This CDR3 comprises 18 residues. Trimming cost V 4 bases and J 0 bases, with 20 bases left between them. Germline V gene lookup returns CDR1 SGHTA and CDR2 FQGTGA.

V gene TRBV5-1 combines with J gene TRBJ2-3; unclear D gene. The CDR3 has 13 amino acids. Trimming stripped 0 bases from V and 4 bases from J, with 6 bases between. CDR1 SGHRS and CDR2 YFSETQ come from the germline V gene. For the CDR3, the DNA is TGCGCCAGCAGCTTGGCTCCGCCAGATACGCAGTATTTT. This encodes CASSLAPPDTQYF.

The J gene is TRBJ2-4, the V gene TRBV10-3, with 9 nucleotides matching TRBD1. The trim removed 3 bases at V and 8 bases at J, leaving 8 bases unmatched. Germline CDR1 ENHRY, CDR2 SYGVKD. CDR3 length: 15 amino acids. The CDR3 region is CAISDMTGGRHIQYF. CDR3 in DNA: TGTGCCATCAGTGACATGACAGGGGGGAGACACATTCAGTACTTC.